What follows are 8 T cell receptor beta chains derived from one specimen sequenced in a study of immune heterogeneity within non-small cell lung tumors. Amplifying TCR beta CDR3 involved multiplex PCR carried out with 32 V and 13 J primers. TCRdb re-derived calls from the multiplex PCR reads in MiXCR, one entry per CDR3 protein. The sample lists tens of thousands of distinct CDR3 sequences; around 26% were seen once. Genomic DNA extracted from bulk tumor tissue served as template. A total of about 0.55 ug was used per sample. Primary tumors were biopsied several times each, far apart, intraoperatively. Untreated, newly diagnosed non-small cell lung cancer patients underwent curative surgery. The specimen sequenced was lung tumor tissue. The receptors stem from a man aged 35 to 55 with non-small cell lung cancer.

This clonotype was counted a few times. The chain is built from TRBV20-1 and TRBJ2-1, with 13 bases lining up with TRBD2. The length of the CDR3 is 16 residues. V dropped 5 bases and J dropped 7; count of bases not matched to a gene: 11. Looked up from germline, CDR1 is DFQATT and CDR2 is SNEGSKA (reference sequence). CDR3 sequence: CSAGFTPGLAGNEQFF. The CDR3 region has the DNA TGCAGTGCTGGATTTACACCGGGACTAGCGGGGAATGAGCAGTTCTTC.

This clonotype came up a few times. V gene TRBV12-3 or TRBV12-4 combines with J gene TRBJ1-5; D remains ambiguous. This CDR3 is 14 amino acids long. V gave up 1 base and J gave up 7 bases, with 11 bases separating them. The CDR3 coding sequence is TGTGCCAGCAGTTTAGTAAGGTCACGGCAGCCCCAGCATTTT. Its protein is CASSLVRSRQPQHF.

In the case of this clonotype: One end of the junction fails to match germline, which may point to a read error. The CDR3 coding sequence is TGCAGTGGAAAGGGCGGTGACTCTGGAAACACCATATTTTTT. This sequence encodes CSGKGGDSGNTIFF. The chain has TRBV20-1 and TRBJ1-3; no firm D call. This CDR3 has 14 amino acids. Germline assignment: CDR1 DFQATT and CDR2 SNEGSKA (reference sequence).

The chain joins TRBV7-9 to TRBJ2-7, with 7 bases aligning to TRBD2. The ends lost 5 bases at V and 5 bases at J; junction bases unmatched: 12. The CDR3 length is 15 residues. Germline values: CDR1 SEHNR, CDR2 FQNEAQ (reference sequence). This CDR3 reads CASSPSGGSFNEQYF. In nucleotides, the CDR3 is TGTGCCAGCAGCCCATCTGGCGGGAGTTTCAACGAGCAGTACTTC.

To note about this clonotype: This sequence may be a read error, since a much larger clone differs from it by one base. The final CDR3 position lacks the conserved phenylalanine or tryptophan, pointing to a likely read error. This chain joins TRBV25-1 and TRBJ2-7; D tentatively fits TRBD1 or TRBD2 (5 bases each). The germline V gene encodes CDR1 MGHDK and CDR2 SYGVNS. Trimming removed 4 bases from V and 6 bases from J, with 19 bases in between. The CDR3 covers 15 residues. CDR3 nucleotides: TGTGCCAGCAGTGCCTCCGGGACCCACGGTGGCGAGCAGTACCTC. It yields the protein CASSASGTHGGEQYL.

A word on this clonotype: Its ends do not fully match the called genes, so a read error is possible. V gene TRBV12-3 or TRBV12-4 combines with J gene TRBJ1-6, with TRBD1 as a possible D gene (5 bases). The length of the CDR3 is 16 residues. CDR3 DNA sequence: TGTGCCAGCACTTTAGCGCTGTTCAGGGTTGGTTCACCCCTCCACTTT. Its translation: CASTLALFRVGSPLHF.

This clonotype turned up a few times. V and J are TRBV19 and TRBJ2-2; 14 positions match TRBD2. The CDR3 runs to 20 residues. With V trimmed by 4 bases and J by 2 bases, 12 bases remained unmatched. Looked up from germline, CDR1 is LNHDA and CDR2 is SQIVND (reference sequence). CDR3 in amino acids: CASSTIGTSGRGPNTGELFF. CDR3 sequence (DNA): TGTGCCAGTAGTACAATCGGGACTAGCGGGAGAGGGCCTAACACCGGGGAGCTGTTTTTT. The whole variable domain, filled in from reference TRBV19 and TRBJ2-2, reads DGGITQSPKYLFRKEGQNVTLSCEQNLNHDAMYWYRQDPGQGLRLIYYSQIVNDFQKGDIAEGYSVSREKKESFPLTVTSAQKNPTAFYLCASSTIGTSGRGPNTGELFFGEGSRLTVL.

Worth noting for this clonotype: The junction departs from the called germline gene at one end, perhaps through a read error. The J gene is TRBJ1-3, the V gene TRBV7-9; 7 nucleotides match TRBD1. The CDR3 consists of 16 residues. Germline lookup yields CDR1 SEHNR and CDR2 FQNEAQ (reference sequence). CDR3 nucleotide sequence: TGTGCCAGAAGCTTCCTGGAGGGGGCATCCGGAAACACCATATATTTT. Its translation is CARSFLEGASGNTIYF.